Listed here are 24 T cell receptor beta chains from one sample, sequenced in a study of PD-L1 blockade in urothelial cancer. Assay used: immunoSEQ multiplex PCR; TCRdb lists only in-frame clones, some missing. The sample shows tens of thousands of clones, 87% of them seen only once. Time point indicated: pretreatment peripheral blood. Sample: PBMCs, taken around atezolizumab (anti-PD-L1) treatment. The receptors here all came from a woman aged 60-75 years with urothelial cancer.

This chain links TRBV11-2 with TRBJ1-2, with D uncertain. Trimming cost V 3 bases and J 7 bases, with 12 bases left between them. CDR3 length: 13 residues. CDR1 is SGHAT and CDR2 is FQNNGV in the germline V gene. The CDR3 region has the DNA TGTGCCAGCAGCTTCCTTCGGAGCGGTGGCTACACCTTC. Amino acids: CASSFLRSGGYTF.

CDR3 coding DNA: TGTGCCAGCAGTCGGGGGGAGTCCAAAAACATTCAGTACTTC. As protein: CASSRGESKNIQYF. The V gene is TRBV2, the J gene TRBJ2-4; 7 nucleotides align to TRBD2. V trimming: 5 bases; J trimming: 2 bases; junction bases outside the gene matches: 3. The CDR3 has 14 residues. Germline V CDR1 and CDR2: SNHLY, FYNNEI.

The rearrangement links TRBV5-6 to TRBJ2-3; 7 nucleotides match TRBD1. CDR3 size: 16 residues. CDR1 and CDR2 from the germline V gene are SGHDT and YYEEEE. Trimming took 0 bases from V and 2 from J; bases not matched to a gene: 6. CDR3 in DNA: TGTGCCAGCAGCTTGGATATTACAGGGGCCACAGATACGCAGTATTTT. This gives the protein CASSLDITGATDTQYF.

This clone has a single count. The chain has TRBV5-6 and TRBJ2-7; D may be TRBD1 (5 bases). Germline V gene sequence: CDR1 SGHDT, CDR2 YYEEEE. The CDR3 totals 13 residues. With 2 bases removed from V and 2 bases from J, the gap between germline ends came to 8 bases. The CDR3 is CASSFQGAYEQYF. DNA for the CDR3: TGTGCCAGCAGCTTCCAGGGTGCCTACGAGCAGTACTTC. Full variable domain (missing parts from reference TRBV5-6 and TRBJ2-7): DAGVTQSPTHLIKTRGQQVTLRCSPKSGHDTVSWYQQALGQGPQFIFQYYEEEERQRGNFPDRFSGHQFPNYSSELNVNALLLGDSALYLCASSFQGAYEQYFGPGTRLTVT.

CDR3 residues: CASSLEIGFYEQYF. DNA for the CDR3: TGTGCCAGCAGCTTAGAAATCGGTTTCTACGAGCAGTACTTC. The chain recombines TRBV11-2 with TRBJ2-7; D unresolved. Trimming pared 0 bases from V and 3 bases from J, leaving 9 bases between. The CDR3 sequence is 14 residues long. Germline-derived CDR1 and CDR2 are SGHAT and FQNNGV.

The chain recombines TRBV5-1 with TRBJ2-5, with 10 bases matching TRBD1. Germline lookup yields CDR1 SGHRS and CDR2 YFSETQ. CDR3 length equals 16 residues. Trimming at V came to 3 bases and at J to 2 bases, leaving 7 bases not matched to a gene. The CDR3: CASSSEGQGFQETQYF. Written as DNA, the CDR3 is TGCGCCAGCAGCTCTGAGGGACAGGGGTTTCAAGAGACCCAGTACTTC. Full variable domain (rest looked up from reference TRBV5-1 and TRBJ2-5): KAGVTQTPRYLIKTRGQQVTLSCSPISGHRSVSWYQQTPGQGLQFLFEYFSETQRNKGNFPGRFSGRQFSNSRSEMNVSTLELGDSALYLCASSSEGQGFQETQYFGPGTRLLVL.

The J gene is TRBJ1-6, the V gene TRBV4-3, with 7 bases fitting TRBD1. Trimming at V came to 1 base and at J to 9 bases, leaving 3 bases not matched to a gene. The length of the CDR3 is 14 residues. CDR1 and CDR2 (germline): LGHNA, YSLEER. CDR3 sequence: CASSQATGASPLHF. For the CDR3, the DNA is TGCGCCAGCAGCCAAGCAACAGGGGCTTCACCCCTCCACTTT.

The CDR3 reads CASSFGRSSGGTDTQYF. The CDR3 region has the DNA TGCGCCAGCAGCTTTGGTCGTTCTAGCGGGGGGACAGATACGCAGTATTTT. This chain connects TRBV5-1 to TRBJ2-3; 11 positions agree with TRBD2. The CDR3 spans 17 residues. V lost 2 bases, J lost 3 bases, and 8 bases stayed unmatched. The germline CDR1 and CDR2 sequences are SGHRS and YFSETQ.

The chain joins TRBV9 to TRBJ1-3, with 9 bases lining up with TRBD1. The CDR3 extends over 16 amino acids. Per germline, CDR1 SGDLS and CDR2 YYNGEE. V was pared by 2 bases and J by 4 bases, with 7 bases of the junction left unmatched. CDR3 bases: TGTGCCAGCAGCGTTGGGACAGGGTCAGTCGGAAACACCATATATTTT. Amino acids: CASSVGTGSVGNTIYF.

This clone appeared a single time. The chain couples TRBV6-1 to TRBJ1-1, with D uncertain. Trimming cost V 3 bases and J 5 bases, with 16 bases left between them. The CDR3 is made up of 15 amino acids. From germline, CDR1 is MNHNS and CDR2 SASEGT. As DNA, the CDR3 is TGTGCCAGCAGTGAGAACAGCCCCGTTAGGACTGAAGCTTTCTTT. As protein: CASSENSPVRTEAFF.

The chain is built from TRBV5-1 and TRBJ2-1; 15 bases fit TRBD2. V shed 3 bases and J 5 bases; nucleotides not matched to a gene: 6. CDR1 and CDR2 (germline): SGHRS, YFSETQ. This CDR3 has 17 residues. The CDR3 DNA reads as TGCGCCAGCAGCTCGGGACTAGCGGGGGGCAGACACAATGAGCAGTTCTTC. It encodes CASSSGLAGGRHNEQFF. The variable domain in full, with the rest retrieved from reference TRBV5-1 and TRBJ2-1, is KAGVTQTPRYLIKTRGQQVTLSCSPISGHRSVSWYQQTPGQGLQFLFEYFSETQRNKGNFPGRFSGRQFSNSRSEMNVSTLELGDSALYLCASSSGLAGGRHNEQFFGPGTRLTVL.

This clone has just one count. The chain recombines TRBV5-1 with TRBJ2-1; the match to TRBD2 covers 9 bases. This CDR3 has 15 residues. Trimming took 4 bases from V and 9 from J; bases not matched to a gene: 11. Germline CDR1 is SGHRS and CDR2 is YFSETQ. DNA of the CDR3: TGCGCCAGCAGCCTACGTCCTAGCGGGACATTTGAGCAGTTCTTC. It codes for CASSLRPSGTFEQFF.

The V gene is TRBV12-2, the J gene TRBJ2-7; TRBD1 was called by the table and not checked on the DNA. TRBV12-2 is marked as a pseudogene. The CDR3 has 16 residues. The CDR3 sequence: CASRIPVRDKAYEQYF. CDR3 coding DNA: TGTGCAAGTCGCATTCCGGTTCGGGACAAAGCCTACGAGCAGTACTTC.

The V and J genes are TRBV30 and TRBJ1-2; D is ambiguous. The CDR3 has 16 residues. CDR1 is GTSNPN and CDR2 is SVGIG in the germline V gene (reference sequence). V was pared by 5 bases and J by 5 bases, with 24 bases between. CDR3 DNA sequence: TGTGCCTGGGTTCCTGTGAAGCTGGTCAGGAAGTATGGCTACACCTTC. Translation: CAWVPVKLVRKYGYTF.

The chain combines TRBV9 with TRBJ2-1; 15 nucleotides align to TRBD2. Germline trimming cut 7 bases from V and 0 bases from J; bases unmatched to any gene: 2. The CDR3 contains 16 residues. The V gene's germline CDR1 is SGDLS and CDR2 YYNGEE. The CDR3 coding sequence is TGTGCCAGCGGGACTAGCGGGAGGACCTCCTACAATGAGCAGTTCTTC. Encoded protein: CASGTSGRTSYNEQFF.

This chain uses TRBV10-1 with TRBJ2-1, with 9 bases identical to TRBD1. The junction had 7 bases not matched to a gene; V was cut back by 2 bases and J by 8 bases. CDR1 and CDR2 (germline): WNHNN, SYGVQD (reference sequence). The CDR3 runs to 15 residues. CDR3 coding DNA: TGCGCCAGCAGTGAGGGGGACAGGGTAGCAGATGAGCAGTTCTTC. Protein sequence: CASSEGDRVADEQFF.

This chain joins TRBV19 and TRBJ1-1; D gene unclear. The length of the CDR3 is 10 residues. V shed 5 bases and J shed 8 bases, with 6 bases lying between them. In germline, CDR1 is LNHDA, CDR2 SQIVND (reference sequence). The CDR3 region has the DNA TGTGCCAGTAGTGGCGGCGAAGCTTTCTTT. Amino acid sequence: CASSGGEAFF. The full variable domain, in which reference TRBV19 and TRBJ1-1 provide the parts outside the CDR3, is DGGITQSPKYLFRKEGQNVTLSCEQNLNHDAMYWYRQDPGQGLRLIYYSQIVNDFQKGDIAEGYSVSREKKESFPLTVTSAQKNPTAFYLCASSGGEAFFGQGTRLTVV.

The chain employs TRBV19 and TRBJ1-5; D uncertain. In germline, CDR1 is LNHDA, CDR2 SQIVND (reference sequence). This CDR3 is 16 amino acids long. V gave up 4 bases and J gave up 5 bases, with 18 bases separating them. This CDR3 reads CASSTILGPSHQPQHF. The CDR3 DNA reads TGTGCCAGTAGTACCATCTTGGGCCCCAGCCATCAGCCCCAGCATTTT. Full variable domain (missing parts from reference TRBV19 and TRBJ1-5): DGGITQSPKYLFRKEGQNVTLSCEQNLNHDAMYWYRQDPGQGLRLIYYSQIVNDFQKGDIAEGYSVSREKKESFPLTVTSAQKNPTAFYLCASSTILGPSHQPQHFGDGTRLSIL.

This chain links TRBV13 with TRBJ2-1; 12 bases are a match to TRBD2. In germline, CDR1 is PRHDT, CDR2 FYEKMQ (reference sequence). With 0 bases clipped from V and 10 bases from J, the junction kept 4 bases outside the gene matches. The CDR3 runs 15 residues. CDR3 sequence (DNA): TGTGCCAGCAGCTTAGGCGCCCTAGCGGGGGGGGAGCAGTTCTTC. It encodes CASSLGALAGGEQFF.

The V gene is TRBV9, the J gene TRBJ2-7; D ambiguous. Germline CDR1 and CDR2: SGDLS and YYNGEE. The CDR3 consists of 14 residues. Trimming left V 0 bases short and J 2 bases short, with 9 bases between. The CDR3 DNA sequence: TGTGCCAGCAGCGTAGGAGCGTTCACCTACGAGCAGTACTTC. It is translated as CASSVGAFTYEQYF.

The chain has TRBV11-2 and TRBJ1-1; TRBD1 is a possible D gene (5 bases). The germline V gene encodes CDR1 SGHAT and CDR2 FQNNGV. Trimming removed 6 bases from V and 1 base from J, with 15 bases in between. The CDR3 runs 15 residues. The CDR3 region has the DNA TGTGCCAGCAGTCATGACAGCGCCCCGAACACTGAAGCTTTCTTT. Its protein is CASSHDSAPNTEAFF.

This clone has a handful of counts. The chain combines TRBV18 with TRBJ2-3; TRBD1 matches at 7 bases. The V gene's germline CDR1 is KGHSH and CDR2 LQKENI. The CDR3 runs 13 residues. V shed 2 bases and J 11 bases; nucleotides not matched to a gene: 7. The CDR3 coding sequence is TGTGCCAGCTCACCAGGACAGGTTCCGATGCAGTATTTT. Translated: CASSPGQVPMQYF.

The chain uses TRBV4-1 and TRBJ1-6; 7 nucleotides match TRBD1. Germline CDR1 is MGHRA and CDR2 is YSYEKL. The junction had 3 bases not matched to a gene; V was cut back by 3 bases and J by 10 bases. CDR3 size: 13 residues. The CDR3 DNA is TGCGCCAGCAGCCACGACAGGGAATCACCCCTCCACTTT. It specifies CASSHDRESPLHF.

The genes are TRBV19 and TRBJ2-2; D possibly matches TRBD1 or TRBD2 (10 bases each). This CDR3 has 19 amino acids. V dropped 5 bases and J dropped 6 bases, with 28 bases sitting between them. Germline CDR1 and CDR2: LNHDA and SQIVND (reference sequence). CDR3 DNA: TGTGCCAGTAGTTTTGGACAGGGGGGCGCAGCGGGAGGGCCCGGGGAGCTGTTTTTT. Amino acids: CASSFGQGGAAGGPGELFF.